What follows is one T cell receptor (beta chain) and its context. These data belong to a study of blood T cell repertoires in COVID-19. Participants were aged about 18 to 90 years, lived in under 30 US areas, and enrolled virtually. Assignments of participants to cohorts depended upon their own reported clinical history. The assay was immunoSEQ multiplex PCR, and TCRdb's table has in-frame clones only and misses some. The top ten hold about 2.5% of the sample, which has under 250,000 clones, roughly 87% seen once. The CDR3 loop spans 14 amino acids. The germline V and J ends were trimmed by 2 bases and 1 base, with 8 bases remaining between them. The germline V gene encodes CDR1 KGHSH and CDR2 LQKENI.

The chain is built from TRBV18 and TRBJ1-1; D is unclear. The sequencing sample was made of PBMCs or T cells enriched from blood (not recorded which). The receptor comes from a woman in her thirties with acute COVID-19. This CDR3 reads CASSPDPGNTEAFF. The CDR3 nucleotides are TGTGCCAGCTCACCAGACCCGGGGAACACTGAAGCTTTCTTT.